The sequence of this T cell receptor (beta chain) was determined in a study of sequential checkpoint blockade in melanoma. Clones were read by immunoSEQ multiplex PCR, and TCRdb kept only the in-frame ones, dropping some. Counted here are about 22,000 clones, over 75% occurring once; the ten biggest clones make up approximately 30%. CDR1 SGDLS and CDR2 YYNGEE come from the germline V gene. V trimming: 0 bases; J trimming: 0 bases; junction bases outside the gene matches: 3. This CDR3 spans 16 amino acids. Described treatment: randomized to nivolumab then ipilimumab (arm A) or the reverse (arm B). This clone occurred once.

This receptor was identified in a human donor with melanoma. The rearrangement uses TRBV9 and TRBJ2-3; 8 nucleotides match TRBD2. Here the sequenced sample was CD8+ T cells sorted from blood (inferred from file names), taken from a patient given nivolumab and ipilimumab in sequence. CDR3 bases: TGTGCCAGCAGCGTAGCGGGGGGGCATAGCACAGATACGCAGTATTTT. Encoded protein: CASSVAGGHSTDTQYF.